This entry lists 2 T cell receptor beta chains sequenced from one sample in a study of a mutant IDH1 vaccine in newly diagnosed glioma. This sample's time point: week 47, end of study. Vaccine doses each comprised 300 ug of mutant IDH1 20-mer peptide, with topical imiquimod. The antigens these receptors bind are not known. Only in-frame clones appear in the TCRdb table, and some are missing; sequencing was by immunoSEQ multiplex PCR. The sample consists of 50,000 or so clones, roughly 83% of them appearing once. Sample: PBMCs, taken from a glioma patient whose treatment included an IDH1 peptide vaccine. The receptors stem from a woman between 25 and 40 years old with glioma. Some clones in this sample may be carry-over from other donors' samples.

V usage is TRBV21-1 and J usage is TRBJ2-7; TRBD1 is the table's D call, not checked against the DNA. TRBV21-1 is noted as a pseudogene. This CDR3 has 13 residues. The CDR3 sequence: CASSLDREDEQYF. The CDR3 region has the DNA TGTGCCAGCAGCCTGGACAGGGAAGACGAGCAGTACTTC.

Note on this clone: The sample carries other DNA sequences with the same CDR3. This chain connects TRBV4-2 to TRBJ2-7; perhaps D is TRBD1 or TRBD2 (5 bases each). Germline-derived CDR1 and CDR2 are LGHNA and YNFKEQ. V was shortened by 0 bases and J by 0 bases, with 12 bases between the two germline ends. There are 16 residues in the CDR3. The CDR3 region has the DNA TGTGCCAGCAGCCAAGACGCCGCAGGGAGCTCCTACGAGCAGTACTTC. Amino acid sequence: CASSQDAAGSSYEQYF.